Included here is one T cell receptor (beta chain) sequence, with context. The CDR3 covers 15 residues. Looked up from germline, CDR1 is SGHRS and CDR2 is YFSETQ. The junction had 3 bases not matched to a gene; V was cut back by 0 bases and J by 0 bases. Under the authors' procedure: Amplification from reference gene primers served as the basis for estimated nucleated cell counts. TCRdb keeps only in-frame clones here, not all; method: immunoSEQ multiplex PCR. V, J and clone size reflect that table, while D and trimming were determined from the DNA. The table shows some 160,000 clones, with under 80% occurring only once. This sample stems from a study of blood T cell repertoires in COVID-19. About the study: Acute and convalescent COVID-19 specimens originated in the United States, Italy and Spain. Sample material is recorded as cDNA or gDNA derived from T cells, B-cell-depleted T cells, or PBMCs.

The clonotype was recovered from a man aged 55 to 70 with acute or convalescent COVID-19. The chain links TRBV5-1 to TRBJ2-7, with TRBD2 matching 7 bases. The sample consisted of peripheral blood. The CDR3 nucleotides are TGCGCCAGCAGCTTGGAACTAGCGACCTCCTACGAGCAGTACTTC. This sequence encodes CASSLELATSYEQYF.